The 18 T cell receptor beta chains presented below share a single source sample, sequenced in a study of T-cell memory formation after mild COVID-19 (TCRdb year 2021). The method was 5' RACE. Sequencing instrument: Illumina NovaSeq 6000. In-frame beta chains were kept once TCRdb had trimmed the public reads at Q25 with fastp and called clones with MiXCR. Merged by CDR3 protein, the rows form single entries marked with the most common genes and DNA. In this sample the table shows 110,000 or so distinct CDR3 sequences, 22% of which occur a single time. Approximately 40% of the sample is held by the ten biggest clonotypes. Material: PBMCs or a T cell subset sorted from them (not recorded which). The receptors stem from a man younger than 35 who had mild COVID-19 (a few samples of this study predate the infection). The sample titles of this study are shuffled in the database, so cell type and time point are left out; the donor was told from shared clones.

In its sample, this clonotype was seen a few times. The rearrangement links TRBV6-2 or TRBV6-3 to TRBJ2-1; no firm D call. CDR1 is MNHEY, CDR2 SVGEGT, per germline. The CDR3 has 13 residues. Trimming left V 2 bases short and J 8 bases short, with 10 bases between. CDR3 in amino acids: CASSYLGMDEQFF. The CDR3 nucleotides read TGTGCCAGCAGTTACCTGGGTATGGATGAGCAGTTCTTC.

The rearrangement uses TRBV27 and TRBJ2-1; D is undetermined. V shed 3 bases and J shed 5 bases, with 8 bases lying between them. This CDR3 contains 13 residues. Germline V gene sequence: CDR1 MNHEY, CDR2 SMNVEV (reference sequence). CDR3 sequence (DNA): TGTGCCAGCAGTTTGACTCTGAACAATGAGCAGTTCTTC. Translated, it gives CASSLTLNNEQFF.

This clonotype was detected only a few times. The chain carries TRBV19 and TRBJ1-1; D remains ambiguous. Germline V gives CDR1 LNHDA, CDR2 SQIVND (reference sequence). The CDR3 loop spans 12 amino acids. Trimming shortened V by 4 bases and J by 4 bases, and 7 bases separated the two germline ends. CDR3 sequence reads: CASSRGGTEAFF. The CDR3 nucleotides read TGTGCCAGTAGTAGGGGAGGCACTGAAGCTTTCTTT.

The sample holds many counts of this clonotype. The chain links TRBV4-1 to TRBJ1-5, with TRBD1 as a possible D gene (5 bases). V lost 3 bases to trimming and J lost 0 bases, with 9 bases between them. Germline lookup yields CDR1 MGHRA and CDR2 YSYEKL. The length of the CDR3 is 15 residues. The DNA of the CDR3 is TGCGCCAGCAGCCACAGGGCCGTTAGCAATCAGCCCCAGCATTTT. It yields the protein CASSHRAVSNQPQHF.

V is TRBV28 and J is TRBJ2-7; 8 bases line up with TRBD2. CDR1 MDHEN and CDR2 SYDVKM come from the germline V gene. The CDR3 consists of 15 residues. Trimming took 6 bases from V and 0 from J; bases not matched to a gene: 7. The CDR3 DNA is TGTGCCAGCAGCCTCAGCGGGAGCAGCTCCTACGAGCAGTACTTC. This codes for CASSLSGSSSYEQYF.

This chain joins TRBV5-6 and TRBJ2-3; 8 bases match TRBD1. Germline CDR1 reads SGHDT; CDR2 reads YYEEEE. Trimming at V came to 2 bases and at J to 1 base, leaving 12 bases not matched to a gene. The CDR3 is made up of 18 amino acids. CDR3 nucleotide sequence: TGTGCCAGCAGCTTTAGGGGGCAGGGGGCTTGGGGCACAGATACGCAGTATTTT. Translation: CASSFRGQGAWGTDTQYF.

The sample holds a few counts of this clonotype. The V call is TRBV6-2 or TRBV6-3, the J call TRBJ2-1, with a possible D match to TRBD2 (7 bases). Looked up from germline, CDR1 is MNHEY and CDR2 is SVGEGT. CDR3 length: 13 amino acids. V was shortened by 2 bases and J by 10 bases, with 12 bases between the two germline ends. The CDR3 loop reads CASSYGTTGEQFF. The DNA for the CDR3 is TGTGCCAGCAGTTACGGGACTACAGGGGAGCAGTTCTTC.

The chain combines TRBV11-2 with TRBJ2-3, with 8 bases lining up with TRBD2. The junction had 5 bases not matched to a gene; V was cut back by 3 bases and J by 3 bases. The CDR3 has 15 residues. Germline assignment: CDR1 SGHAT and CDR2 FQNNGV. In DNA, the CDR3 is TGTGCCAGCAGCTTTAGCGGGGTGTGGACAGATACGCAGTATTTT. Its translation: CASSFSGVWTDTQYF.

The CDR3 here is CASRQGYGNQPQHF. CDR3 DNA: TGTGCCAGCAGGCAGGGTTATGGCAATCAGCCCCAGCATTTT. This rearrangement joins TRBV2 to TRBJ1-5; the D gene is possibly TRBD1 (5 bases). Trimming shortened V by 6 bases and J by 2 bases, and 11 bases separated the two germline ends. Germline values: CDR1 SNHLY, CDR2 FYNNEI. This CDR3 comprises 14 residues.

The chain couples TRBV25-1 to TRBJ2-3; D is possibly TRBD2 (7 bases). Trimming stripped 1 base from V and 1 base from J, with 12 bases between. The V gene's germline CDR1 is MGHDK and CDR2 SYGVNS. The CDR3 is 16 amino acids. CDR3 amino acids: CASSEWEGDGTDTQYF. The CDR3 DNA sequence: TGTGCCAGCAGTGAATGGGAGGGGGACGGCACAGATACGCAGTATTTT.

A few counts support this clonotype. The rearrangement links TRBV20-1 to TRBJ2-3, with D maybe TRBD1 (5 bases). The germline V gene has CDR1 DFQATT and CDR2 SNEGSKA (reference sequence). The germline V and J ends were trimmed by 6 bases and 4 bases, with 23 bases remaining between them. This CDR3 is 16 amino acids long. The CDR3 sequence: CSAPGPRAWPPDTQYF. For the CDR3, the DNA is TGCAGTGCGCCAGGCCCCAGGGCTTGGCCCCCAGATACGCAGTATTTT.

V is TRBV5-1 and J is TRBJ2-1; no reliable D call. Germline CDR1 and CDR2: SGHRS and YFSETQ. This CDR3 comprises 13 residues. Trimming pared 9 bases from V and 5 bases from J, leaving 15 bases between. The CDR3 DNA is TGCGCCACCGCTGATCCGCCCGACAATGAGCAGTTCTTC. It encodes CATADPPDNEQFF.

This clonotype has just a few counts. CDR3 in DNA: TGTGCCAGCAGCCAAACCCCGGACAGGGTCACCGGGGAGCTGTTTTTT. The encoded protein is CASSQTPDRVTGELFF. The chain has TRBV12-3 or TRBV12-4 and TRBJ2-2; 8 bases line up with TRBD1. The V gene end was trimmed by 6 bases and the J gene end by 4 bases; junction bases not matched to a gene: 10. The CDR3 runs 16 residues.

The sample holds a few counts of this clonotype. V gene TRBV7-9 combines with J gene TRBJ1-2; 7 bases are a match to TRBD1. With 0 bases clipped from V and 4 bases from J, the junction kept 5 bases outside the gene matches. Germline V lookup: CDR1 SEHNR, CDR2 FQNEAQ (reference sequence). CDR3 length: 15 amino acids. CDR3 DNA: TGTGCCAGCAGCTTAGCGCCAGGACAGGCCTATGGCTACACCTTC. It is translated as CASSLAPGQAYGYTF.

The chain joins TRBV6-5 to TRBJ1-6; D is ambiguous. This CDR3 comprises 16 residues. Per germline, CDR1 MNHEY and CDR2 SVGAGI. The ends were cut back, 0 bases at V and 6 bases at J, with 12 bases in the middle. CDR3 nucleotide sequence: TGTGCCAGCAGTTACTCCGTCCCTCGGGGTAATTCACCCCTCCACTTT. It specifies CASSYSVPRGNSPLHF.

This chain joins TRBV4-3 and TRBJ2-7; D is perhaps TRBD1 (6 bases). Germline V gene data show CDR1 as LGHNA and CDR2 as YSLEER. V was pared by 0 bases and J by 3 bases, with 18 bases between. CDR3 length: 17 residues. The CDR3 reads CASSQETRQEAYYEQYV. DNA for the CDR3: TGCGCCAGCAGCCAAGAAACCCGACAGGAGGCTTACTACGAGCAGTACGTC.

The rearrangement links TRBV12-3 or TRBV12-4 to TRBJ1-2, with D perhaps TRBD1 (5 bases). The CDR3 consists of 13 residues. V was shortened by 7 bases and J by 4 bases, with 13 bases between the two germline ends. The CDR3 DNA is TGTGCCAGCACGGCTGGGGGTCGCTATGGCTACACCTTC. Protein sequence: CASTAGGRYGYTF.

The gene calls are TRBV20-1 and TRBJ1-2; no clear D. CDR1 and CDR2 (germline): DFQATT, SNEGSKA (reference sequence). V was cut by 0 bases and J by 4 bases, with 12 bases left in between. CDR3 length: 14 amino acids. In nucleotides, the CDR3 is TGCAGTGCTAGAGAGCGGGGAACGCTCTATGGCTACACCTTC. This encodes CSARERGTLYGYTF.